This T cell receptor (beta chain) was identified during a study of control samples from healthy donors and cancer patients. Germline CDR1 is MGHRA and CDR2 is YSYEKL. The germline V and J ends were trimmed by 0 bases and 2 bases, with 17 bases remaining between them. This CDR3 region has 19 residues. Repertoires were generated with immunoSEQ multiplex PCR, while TCRdb's copy carries only in-frame clones and drops some. In the table there are some 100,000 clones, over 85% of which are singletons. V usage is TRBV4-1 and J usage is TRBJ2-6; unclear D gene. The sequenced sample was blood. This TCR was recovered from a human donor in good health. The donor label of this sample is uncertain. This CDR3 is CASSQEEVPRMPGANVLTF. The CDR3, as DNA: TGCGCCAGCAGCCAAGAAGAGGTCCCAAGAATGCCTGGGGCCAACGTCCTGACTTTC.